Below are 2 T cell receptor beta chains sequenced from a single sample in a study of T cell responses to AZD1222 COVID-19 vaccine. The table came from immunoSEQ multiplex PCR; TCRdb's copy has only in-frame clones and leaves some out. The table records 100,000 to 150,000 clones, 85% to 90% of them present only once. The sequences come from peripheral blood, collected on day 0 of AZD1222 vaccination. The source of these receptors is an adult in good health.

In its sample, this clone was seen a few times. V gene TRBV10-3 combines with J gene TRBJ2-1, with a tentative D call TRBD2 (7 bases). V lost 0 bases, J lost 8 bases, and 17 bases lay in between. The CDR3 contains 16 residues. Germline V gene sequence: CDR1 ENHRY, CDR2 SYGVKD. Written as DNA, the CDR3 is TGTGCCATCAGTGAGTCGGGGGGGGCCCCTAAACATGAGCAGTTCTTC. Its protein product is CAISESGGAPKHEQFF.

The rearrangement uses TRBV11-3 and TRBJ1-2; TRBD1 matches 9 bases. CDR3 length: 15 residues. From germline, CDR1 is SGHNT and CDR2 YENEEA. J was trimmed by 0 bases and V by 5 bases; bases with no gene match: 4. CDR3 in DNA: TGTGCCAGCAGCCCTAGGGACAGGGCTAACTATGGCTACACCTTC. It encodes CASSPRDRANYGYTF.